These T cell receptor beta chains were read from a single sample in a study of beta chain features in type 1 diabetes. Sequenced by immunoSEQ multiplex PCR; TCRdb stores in-frame clones only, minus some. Of fewer than 250,000 clones in the sample, roughly 15% were seen once. The material sequenced was naive CD4+ T cells from blood. The receptor source for this set is a woman aged 40 to 50 in good health. CDR3s include the opening cysteine and the closing phenylalanine or tryptophan. The D gene is left open where the match is weak. Expanded clones are given a class, and other clones once, few, many or no size at all.

j_gene,abundance,d_gene,v_gene,CDR3aa,CDR3nt
TRBJ1-5,-,-,TRBV10-2,CASSEITARQPQHF,TGCGCCAGCAGTGAGATAACAGCCCGGCAGCCCCAGCATTTT
TRBJ2-7,few,TRBD1,TRBV10-3,CAINERQGHPYEQYF,TGTGCCATCAACGAGCGACAGGGTCATCCCTACGAGCAGTACTTC
TRBJ1-2,-,TRBD1,TRBV19,CASSRDRGRAGYGYTF,TGTGCCAGTTCCCGGGACAGGGGGCGGGCGGGCTATGGCTACACCTTC
TRBJ1-2,few,TRBD1,TRBV2,CASDRAYGYTF,TGTGCCAGCGACAGGGCCTATGGCTACACCTTC
TRBJ1-1,-,-,TRBV7-2,CASSLGGEAFF,TGTGCCAGCAGCTTAGGAGGGGAAGCTTTCTTT
TRBJ2-3,-,-,TRBV6-5,CASSYSGTLGDTQYF,TGTGCCAGCAGTTACTCTGGGACACTCGGAGATACGCAGTATTTT
TRBJ1-2,-,-,TRBV25-1,CASSEAGTYGYTF,TGTGCCAGCAGTGAAGCAGGAACCTATGGCTACACCTTC
TRBJ2-1,-,-,TRBV5-5,CASSSQGTPNNEQFF,TGTGCCAGCAGCTCCCAGGGGACCCCCAACAATGAGCAGTTCTTC
TRBJ2-7,-,-,TRBV2,CASGATTVYEQYF,TGTGCCAGCGGGGCGACGACTGTCTACGAGCAGTACTTC
TRBJ1-1,few,TRBD1,TRBV5-1,CASSYAGQSKNTEAFF,TGCGCCAGCAGCTATGCGGGACAGTCCAAGAACACTGAAGCTTTCTTT
TRBJ2-5,-,-,TRBV4-2,CASSPRGDSQETQYF,TGTGCCAGCAGCCCCAGGGGGGACAGTCAAGAGACCCAGTACTTC
TRBJ2-2,-,-,TRBV6-1,CASSAQVTGELFF,TGTGCCAGCAGTGCCCAGGTCACCGGGGAGCTGTTTTTT
TRBJ1-2,-,TRBD1,TRBV6-1,CASSQQGFMGYTF,TGTGCCAGCAGCCAACAGGGGTTTATGGGCTACACCTTC